The clone carrying this T cell receptor beta chain turned up a few times. Its cognate antigen is unknown. The data were obtained in a study of T-cell memory formation after mild COVID-19. Across the whole study: TCR clusters were mostly confined to one donor each.

The length of the CDR3 is 15 residues. V was clipped by 0 bases and J by 10 bases, with 13 bases between them. Germline V CDR1 and CDR2: MNHEY, SVGAGI. Barcoded TCR alpha and TCR beta cDNA libraries with UMIs came from 5'RACE using constant-segment primers. TCRdb itself ran the 5' RACE reads through MiXCR, one entry per CDR3 protein. The data hold hundreds of thousands of distinct CDR3 sequences, with approximately 15% observed a single time. Points from the study as a whole: The authors left the SARS-CoV-2 specificity of second-wave clones peaking on day 37 unconfirmed. Shrinking CD4+ clones resided mostly in CM and EM, and CD8+ ones in EMRA.

This chain joins TRBV6-5 and TRBJ1-6; D gene uncertain. Sequenced input: PBMCs or a T cell subset sorted from them (not recorded which). This clonotype originated in an adult woman who had mild COVID-19 (a few samples of this study predate the infection). Cell type and time point are not known. CDR3 amino acids: CASSYSNRGASPLHF. The DNA for the CDR3 is TGTGCCAGCAGTTACTCTAACAGAGGCGCATCACCCCTCCACTTT.